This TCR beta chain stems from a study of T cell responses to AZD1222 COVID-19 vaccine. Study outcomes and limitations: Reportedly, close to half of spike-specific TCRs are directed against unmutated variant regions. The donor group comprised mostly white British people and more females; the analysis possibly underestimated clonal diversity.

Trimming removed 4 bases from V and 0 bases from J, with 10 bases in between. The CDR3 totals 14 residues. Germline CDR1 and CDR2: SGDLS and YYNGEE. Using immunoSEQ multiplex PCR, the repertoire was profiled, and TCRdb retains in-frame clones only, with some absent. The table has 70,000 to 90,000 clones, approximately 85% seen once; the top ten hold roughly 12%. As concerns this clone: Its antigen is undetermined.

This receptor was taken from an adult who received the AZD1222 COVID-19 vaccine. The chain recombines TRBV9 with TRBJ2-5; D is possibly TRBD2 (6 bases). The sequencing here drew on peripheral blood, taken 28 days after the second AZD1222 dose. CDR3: CASSSQRDQETQYF. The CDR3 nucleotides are TGTGCCAGCAGCTCTCAGCGGGACCAAGAGACCCAGTACTTC.